Following are 20 T cell receptor beta chains from one sample sequenced in a study of shared clonotypes between healthy human individuals. Using immunoSEQ multiplex PCR, the repertoire was profiled, and TCRdb retains in-frame clones only, with some absent. The data hold 2 million to 2.5 million clones, with 90% to 96% observed a single time. The sample comprised naive CD4+ T cells sorted from blood. Stated subset: CD45RA+ positively selected. The receptors originated from a man aged 18 to 29 in good health.

This clone appeared once. The chain couples TRBV7-2 to TRBJ2-3; possible D gene TRBD1, 6 bases. The CDR3 has 17 amino acids. V was shortened by 1 base and J by 2 bases, with 16 bases between the two germline ends. Germline assignment: CDR1 SGHTA and CDR2 FQGNSA. As DNA, the CDR3 is TGTGCCAGCAGCTTAGAAGGATATAGGGACATCACAGATACGCAGTATTTT. Its protein product is CASSLEGYRDITDTQYF.

This chain uses TRBV29-1 with TRBJ1-2, with a weak D call TRBD1 (5 bases). The germline gives CDR1 SQVTM, CDR2 ANQGSEA. The CDR3 runs to 13 residues. V dropped 4 bases and J dropped 2 bases, with 11 bases sitting between them. The CDR3 DNA reads as TGCAGCGTTGTCCAGGGAGCGAACTATGGCTACACCTTC. It translates to CSVVQGANYGYTF. Full variable domain (remainder filled in from reference TRBV29-1 and TRBJ1-2): SAVISQKPSRDICQRGTSLTIQCQVDSQVTMMFWYRQQPGQSLTLIATANQGSEATYESGFVIDKFPISRPNLTFSTLTVSNMSPEDSSIYLCSVVQGANYGYTFGSGTRLTVV.

This clone was observed once. The gene calls are TRBV4-1 and TRBJ2-7, with D tentatively TRBD2 (5 bases). The length of the CDR3 is 17 residues. Trimming stripped 2 bases from V and 5 bases from J, with 22 bases between. Germline V gives CDR1 MGHRA, CDR2 YSYEKL. CDR3 in amino acids: CASSQYSIRGYVHEQYF. CDR3 in DNA: TGCGCCAGCAGCCAATATTCAATCCGGGGTTACGTCCACGAGCAGTACTTC.

The V call is TRBV12-5, the J call TRBJ1-2; the match to TRBD1 covers 7 bases. The CDR3 contains 13 residues. V shed 7 bases and J 5 bases; nucleotides not matched to a gene: 7. Germline loops: CDR1 LGHNT, CDR2 FRNRAP. CDR3 bases: TGTGCTAGTGCCACTCAGGGGGTGTATGGCTACACCTTC. Encoded protein: CASATQGVYGYTF.

This chain uses TRBV28 with TRBJ1-2, with 11 positions matching TRBD1. Germline V gene lookup returns CDR1 MDHEN and CDR2 SYDVKM. V lost 6 bases to trimming and J lost 2 bases; unmatched junction nucleotides: 11. The length of the CDR3 is 17 residues. The chain's CDR3 is CASRDRGRLAPNYGYTF. The CDR3 DNA follows: TGTGCCAGCAGGGACAGGGGGCGATTAGCACCCAACTATGGCTACACCTTC.

V gene TRBV28 combines with J gene TRBJ1-5, with a possible D match to TRBD1 (5 bases). V lost 5 bases, J lost 1 base, and 15 bases lay in between. Germline CDR1 reads MDHEN; CDR2 reads SYDVKM. The CDR3 spans 16 residues. The DNA of the CDR3 is TGTGCCAGCAGTCCCAGGGTGGTCGGAAGCAATCAGCCCCAGCATTTT. This translates into CASSPRVVGSNQPQHF.

The chain carries TRBV12-2 and TRBJ1-6. TRBV12-2 is flagged as a pseudogene. The CDR3 spans 14 residues. Here the CDR3 reads CASRCRVANSPLHF. In nucleotides, the CDR3 is TGTGCAAGTCGCTGTCGGGTTGCTAATTCACCCCTCCACTTT.

The chain uses TRBV7-9 and TRBJ2-5; the match to TRBD2 covers 7 bases. The CDR3 is made up of 14 amino acids. The germline CDR1 and CDR2 sequences are SEHNR and FQNEAQ (reference sequence). With V trimmed by 5 bases and J by 5 bases, 8 bases remained unmatched. The CDR3 DNA is TGTGCCAGCAGCCCCGGACTAGGAGGGGAGACCCAGTACTTC. Amino acids: CASSPGLGGETQYF.

The V call is TRBV19, the J call TRBJ1-5; D possibly corresponds to TRBD1 (5 bases). CDR1 and CDR2 (germline): LNHDA, SQIVND (reference sequence). The CDR3 contains 16 residues. V was clipped by 3 bases and J by 2 bases, with 14 bases between them. The CDR3 loop reads CASSIAWGGGNQPQHF. The CDR3 nucleotides read TGTGCCAGTAGTATTGCCTGGGGGGGTGGCAATCAGCCCCAGCATTTT.

The genes are TRBV9 and TRBJ2-3; D may be TRBD1 (5 bases). The CDR3 contains 14 residues. CDR1 and CDR2 (germline): SGDLS, YYNGEE. The V end was cut by 3 bases, the J end by 2 bases, with 10 bases between. CDR3 region: CASSERQYTDTQYF. Written as DNA, the CDR3 is TGTGCCAGCAGCGAGAGACAGTACACAGATACGCAGTATTTT.

The chain uses TRBV2 and TRBJ1-5, with D uncertain. Per the germline V gene, CDR1 is SNHLY and CDR2 is FYNNEI. The CDR3 sequence is 13 residues long. V lost 8 bases, J lost 6 bases, and 14 bases lay in between. The CDR3 nucleotides are TGTGCCAGCGGTCTTCTTAGGGCTCAGCCCCAGCATTTT. It encodes CASGLLRAQPQHF.

This rearrangement joins TRBV6-6 to TRBJ1-5, with TRBD1 matching over 9 bases. CDR1 and CDR2 (germline): MNHNY, SVGAGI (reference sequence). This CDR3 has 16 amino acids. Germline trimming cut 1 base from V and 2 bases from J; bases unmatched to any gene: 3. CDR3 DNA: TGTGCCAGCAGTTACTTCAGGACAGGGGGCAATCAGCCCCAGCATTTT. It yields the protein CASSYFRTGGNQPQHF.

J is TRBJ2-1 and V is TRBV30; 12 bases are shared with TRBD2. CDR1 and CDR2 from the germline V gene are GTSNPN and SVGIG (reference sequence). Germline trimming cut 3 bases from V and 8 bases from J; bases unmatched to any gene: 5. CDR3 length: 14 amino acids. The CDR3 here is CAWRTSGGSYEQFF. In DNA, the CDR3 is TGTGCCTGGAGGACTAGCGGGGGTTCGTATGAGCAGTTCTTC. The full variable domain, its missing parts supplied by reference TRBV30 and TRBJ2-1, is SQTIHQWPATLVQPVGSPLSLECTVEGTSNPNLYWYRQAAGRGLQLLFYSVGIGQISSEVPQNLSASRPQDRQFILSSKKLLLSDSGFYLCAWRTSGGSYEQFFGPGTRLTVL.

The chain uses TRBV5-4 and TRBJ2-7, with 7 nucleotides matching TRBD1. The CDR3 contains 13 residues. Germline CDR1 reads SGHNT; CDR2 reads YYREEE (reference sequence). V lost 6 bases, J lost 3 bases, and 6 bases stayed unmatched. CDR3: CASTSNRGYEQYF. In DNA, the CDR3 is TGTGCCAGCACCTCAAACAGGGGCTACGAGCAGTACTTC.

This chain uses TRBV2 with TRBJ2-4; D uncertain. Germline V gene sequence: CDR1 SNHLY, CDR2 FYNNEI. V lost 8 bases and J 1 base, leaving 15 bases between the germline ends. This CDR3 has 15 amino acids. The DNA of the CDR3 is TGTGCCAGCTCTACCCCAGGAGCGGCCAAAAACATTCAGTACTTC. Protein sequence: CASSTPGAAKNIQYF. Full variable domain (remainder filled in from reference TRBV2 and TRBJ2-4): EPEVTQTPSHQVTQMGQEVILRCVPISNHLYFYWYRQILGQKVEFLVSFYNNEISEKSEIFDDQFSVERPDGSNFTLKIRSTKLEDSAMYFCASSTPGAAKNIQYFGAGTRLSVL.

The chain links TRBV2 to TRBJ2-7; 7 bases are shared with TRBD2. Germline-derived CDR1 and CDR2 are SNHLY and FYNNEI. This CDR3 contains 20 residues. V lost 6 bases and J lost 3; bases outside the gene matches: 26. The DNA for the CDR3 is TGTGCCAGCAGCCTCTCTCACCCTCGGACACTCGGACTAGGAGGCTACGAGCAGTACTTC. Its translation: CASSLSHPRTLGLGGYEQYF.

This sequence joins TRBV6-5 and TRBJ1-2; D is ambiguous. This CDR3 spans 12 amino acids. CDR1 and CDR2 from the germline V gene are MNHEY and SVGAGI. The germline V and J ends were trimmed by 4 bases and 5 bases, with 8 bases remaining between them. CDR3 region: CASSFDGYGYTF. CDR3 nucleotides: TGTGCCAGCAGTTTTGACGGTTATGGCTACACCTTC.

This clone showed up just once. This same CDR3 is encoded by further DNA sequences in the sample. V and J are TRBV29-1 and TRBJ1-5; 10 nucleotides line up with TRBD1. CDR3 length: 13 residues. J was trimmed by 4 bases and V by 4 bases; bases with no gene match: 1. The germline gives CDR1 SQVTM, CDR2 ANQGSEA. The CDR3 DNA follows: TGCAGCGTTGGACAGGGGGCGAATCAGCCCCAGCATTTT. This sequence encodes CSVGQGANQPQHF.

The CDR3 nucleotides read TGTGCCAGCAGGGAGGACAGGCCAGCCAAAAACATTCAGTACTTC. Translation gives CASREDRPAKNIQYF. V gene TRBV28 combines with J gene TRBJ2-4, with TRBD1 matching over 7 bases. The ends lost 6 bases at V and 0 bases at J; junction bases unmatched: 5. The CDR3 sequence is 15 residues long. From germline, CDR1 is MDHEN and CDR2 SYDVKM.

The chain couples TRBV30 to TRBJ2-7; tentative D call: TRBD1 (6 bases). With 2 bases removed from V and 2 bases from J, the gap between germline ends came to 13 bases. Germline CDR1 reads GTSNPN; CDR2 reads SVGIG (reference sequence). This CDR3 is built from 14 residues. The CDR3: CAWSLGTGTYEQYF. The CDR3 DNA reads TGTGCCTGGAGTCTCGGAACAGGGACCTACGAGCAGTACTTC.